This TCR beta chain came from a study of shared clonotypes between healthy human individuals. Overall study findings and caveats: Clonotype sharing among donors likely depends on sequencing depth. Memory subsets generally showed lower estimated richness than naive subsets.

Method: immunoSEQ multiplex PCR; TCRdb's copy keeps in-frame clones and lacks some. The data show 980,000 or so clones, 70% to 85% seen once. Comments on this clone: Its antigen is not identified.

Within Nashville, Tennessee resided all donors, each a Caucasian adult. This CDR3 has 11 amino acids. The V gene's germline CDR1 is MNHEY and CDR2 SVGAGI. The ends were cut back, 4 bases at V and 6 bases at J, with 7 bases in the middle. This clonotype was obtained from a young man in good health. The J gene is TRBJ2-7, the V gene TRBV6-5; a weak D match, TRBD2 (5 bases). Sequencing was carried out using memory CD4+ T cells sorted from blood. As to subset: CD45RA-negative fraction. CDR3 nucleotide sequence: TGTGCCAGCAGTTTTCGGGGCGAGCAGTACTTC. Amino acid sequence: CASSFRGEQYF.